Listed below are T cell receptor beta chains from one sample, sequenced in a study of blood T cell repertoires in COVID-19. The protocol was immunoSEQ multiplex PCR, while the TCRdb copy is restricted to in-frame clones and leaves out a portion. The sample lists 250,000 or so clones, about 91% occurring once. The sequenced material came from peripheral blood. The receptors shown here come from a woman aged 25-40 years with COVID-19, enrolled during active disease. Each CDR3 is given with its conserved first and last residue. Each record gives: V gene, J gene, D gene, CDR3 protein. The D gene is left open where the match is weak.

>TRBV10-2|TRBJ2-2|TRBD2
CASTSGNAGELFF
>TRBV11-3|TRBJ2-1|TRBD2
CASSPGTSGSSYNEQFF
>TRBV7-9|TRBJ1-1|TRBD1
CASSPTGSRNTEAFF
>TRBV4-1|TRBJ1-1|TRBD1
CASSNDREHTEAFF
>TRBV7-2|TRBJ2-3|TRBD2
CASSPSGGADTQYF
>TRBV5-6|TRBJ1-2|NA
CASSLWEDGYTF
>TRBV18|TRBJ1-5|TRBD1
CASSPTGSKEPQHF
>TRBV5-1|TRBJ2-1|TRBD2
CASSYGGGRAPTSDNEQFF
>TRBV2|TRBJ1-6|NA
CAGARGLNSPLHF
>TRBV7-2|TRBJ2-7|TRBD1
CASSLWGQGNYEQYF
>TRBV28|TRBJ1-2|TRBD1
CASSQGVANYGYTF
>TRBV18|TRBJ2-3|NA
CASSPGSKRDTQYF
>TRBV19|TRBJ2-5|NA
CASSIEWAAAGTQYF
>TRBV28|TRBJ1-2|TRBD1
CASISPGGQFYGYTF
>TRBV7-9|TRBJ2-7|NA
CASSPQTYEQYF
>TRBV11-3|TRBJ2-3|NA
CASSPRDTQYF
>TRBV7-6|TRBJ1-3|NA
CASSLVGRAGNTIYF
>TRBV19|TRBJ2-1|TRBD2
CASSRGLAGVNEQFF
>TRBV18|TRBJ2-3|NA
CASSPPRLAFQTDTQYF
>TRBV10-2|TRBJ1-3|NA
CASSEAAPAQGNTIYF
>TRBV18|TRBJ1-1|NA
CASSPRTVLNTEAFF
>TRBV7-2|TRBJ2-3|NA
CASSLAYSSTDTQYF
>TRBV7-9|TRBJ2-7|TRBD1
CASLKSGTGHEQYF
>TRBV3-1/TRBV3-2|TRBJ2-3|TRBD2
CASSQGIAGDADTQYF
>TRBV5-5|TRBJ2-7|NA
CASSLEDSSYEQYF
>TRBV5-1|TRBJ2-2|TRBD2
CASCKGLPNTGELFF
>TRBV10-3|TRBJ2-2|TRBD1
CAIRDGQGANPGELFF
>TRBV18|TRBJ1-1|NA
CASSPTGLTEAFF